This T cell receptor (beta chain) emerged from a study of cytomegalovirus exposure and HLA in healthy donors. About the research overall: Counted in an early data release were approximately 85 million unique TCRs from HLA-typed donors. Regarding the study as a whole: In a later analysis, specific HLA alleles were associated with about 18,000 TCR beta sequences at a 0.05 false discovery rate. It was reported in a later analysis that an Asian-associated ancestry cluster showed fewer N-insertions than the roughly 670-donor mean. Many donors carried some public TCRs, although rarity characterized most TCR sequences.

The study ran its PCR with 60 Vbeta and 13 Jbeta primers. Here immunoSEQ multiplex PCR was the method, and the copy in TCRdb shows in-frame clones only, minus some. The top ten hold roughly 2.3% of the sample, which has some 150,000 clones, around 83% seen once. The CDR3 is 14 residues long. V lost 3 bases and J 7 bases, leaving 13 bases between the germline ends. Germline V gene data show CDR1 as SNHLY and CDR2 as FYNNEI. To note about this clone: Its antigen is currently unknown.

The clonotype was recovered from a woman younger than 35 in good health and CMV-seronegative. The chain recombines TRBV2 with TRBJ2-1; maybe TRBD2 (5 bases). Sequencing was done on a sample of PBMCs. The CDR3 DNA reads TGTGCCAGCAGTGAGAGGCTAGCAACGAATGAGCAGTTCTTC. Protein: CASSERLATNEQFF.